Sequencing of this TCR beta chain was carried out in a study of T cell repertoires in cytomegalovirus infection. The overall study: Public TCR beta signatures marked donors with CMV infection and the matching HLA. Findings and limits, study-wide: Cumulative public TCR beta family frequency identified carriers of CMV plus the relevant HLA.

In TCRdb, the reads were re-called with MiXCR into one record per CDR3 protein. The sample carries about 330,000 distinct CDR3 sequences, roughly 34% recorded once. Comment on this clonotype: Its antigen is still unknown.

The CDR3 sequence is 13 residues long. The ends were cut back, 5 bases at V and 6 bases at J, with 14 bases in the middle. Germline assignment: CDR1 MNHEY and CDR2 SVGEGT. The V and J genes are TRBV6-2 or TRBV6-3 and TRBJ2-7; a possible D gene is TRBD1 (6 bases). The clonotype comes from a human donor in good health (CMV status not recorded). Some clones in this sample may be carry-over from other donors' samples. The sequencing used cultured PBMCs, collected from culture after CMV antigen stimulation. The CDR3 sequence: CASSPRQASEQYV. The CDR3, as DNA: TGTGCCAGCAGTCCCCGACAGGCTTCCGAGCAGTACGTC.